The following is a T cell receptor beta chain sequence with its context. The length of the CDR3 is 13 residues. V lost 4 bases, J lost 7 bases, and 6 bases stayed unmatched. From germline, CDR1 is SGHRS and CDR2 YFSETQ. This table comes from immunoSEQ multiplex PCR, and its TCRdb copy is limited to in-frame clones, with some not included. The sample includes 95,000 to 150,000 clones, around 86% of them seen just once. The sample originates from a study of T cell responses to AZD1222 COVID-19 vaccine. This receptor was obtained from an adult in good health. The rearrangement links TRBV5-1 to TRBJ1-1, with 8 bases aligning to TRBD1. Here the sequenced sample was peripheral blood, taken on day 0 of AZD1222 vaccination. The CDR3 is CASSPGQGYEAFF. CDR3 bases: TGCGCCAGCAGCCCCGGACAGGGCTATGAAGCTTTCTTT.